The 8 T cell receptor beta chains below all came from one sample that was sequenced in a study of OX40 agonist ivuxolimab in advanced cancers. Profiling relied on immunoSEQ multiplex PCR, and the TCRdb table lists in-frame clones only, not all of them. The repertoire consists of approximately 74,000 clones, with about 89% occurring once and the leading ten covering under 0.35%. The sequenced sample was CD4+ or CD8+ T cells sorted from blood, obtained in a trial of the OX40 agonist ivuxolimab. The source of these receptors is an adult with an advanced solid tumor such as melanoma, head and neck, liver or kidney cancer.

The chain links TRBV2 to TRBJ1-1; perhaps TRBD1 as D (6 bases). Trimming pared 6 bases from V and 5 bases from J, leaving 19 bases between. Germline V gene data show CDR1 as SNHLY and CDR2 as FYNNEI. CDR3 length equals 15 residues. CDR3 nucleotides: TGTGCCAGCAGAGGTGAAAGTCTGGGGGCGACTGAAGCTTTCTTT. This gives the protein CASRGESLGATEAFF.

The chain carries TRBV28 and TRBJ2-3; 13 bases map to TRBD2. The CDR3 runs to 17 residues. V shed 5 bases and J 0 bases; nucleotides not matched to a gene: 5. The germline V gene encodes CDR1 MDHEN and CDR2 SYDVKM. CDR3: CASSLSGLAGSTDTQYF. Here the CDR3 DNA reads TGTGCCAGCAGTCTTTCGGGACTAGCGGGGAGCACAGATACGCAGTATTTT.

V is TRBV19 and J is TRBJ1-5; a weak D match, TRBD1 (5 bases). There are 14 residues in the CDR3. CDR1 LNHDA and CDR2 SQIVND come from the germline V gene (reference sequence). The V gene lost 7 bases and the J gene lost 6 bases, with 16 bases spanning the gap. The CDR3 DNA sequence: TGTGCCAGTACCCTTGGGGGGGTTAGTCAGCCCCAGCATTTT. Protein sequence: CASTLGGVSQPQHF.

This chain joins TRBV5-5 and TRBJ1-5; TRBD1 might be the D (5 bases). Germline loops: CDR1 SGHKS, CDR2 YYEKEE (reference sequence). The CDR3 covers 16 residues. Trimming removed 4 bases from V and 5 bases from J, with 19 bases in between. The DNA for the CDR3 is TGTGCCAGCAGCGGGGACTCCCTACGTGGGGATCAGCCCCAGCATTTT. The encoded protein is CASSGDSLRGDQPQHF.

The chain links TRBV6-1 to TRBJ2-2; no clear D. Germline-derived CDR1 and CDR2 are MNHNS and SASEGT. This CDR3 comprises 14 residues. Trimming left V 6 bases short and J 0 bases short, with 8 bases between. The CDR3 spells CASRLSTNTGELFF. In DNA form, the CDR3 reads TGTGCCAGCAGACTAAGCACGAACACCGGGGAGCTGTTTTTT.

The chain joins TRBV28 to TRBJ2-4, with 11 bases fitting TRBD2. The ends lost 5 bases at V and 0 bases at J; junction bases unmatched: 3. The germline V gene has CDR1 MDHEN and CDR2 SYDVKM. CDR3 length equals 16 residues. CDR3 coding DNA: TGTGCCAGCAGTCCAGGACTAGCGGGAGCCAAAAACATTCAGTACTTC. Translated: CASSPGLAGAKNIQYF.

The chain employs TRBV2 and TRBJ1-5, with a possible D match to TRBD1 (6 bases). Trimming cost V 5 bases and J 5 bases, with 16 bases left between them. The CDR3 totals 15 residues. The germline gives CDR1 SNHLY, CDR2 FYNNEI. The CDR3 region is CASSLIGQPDQPQHF. CDR3 DNA: TGTGCCAGCAGTCTAATCGGACAGCCAGATCAGCCCCAGCATTTT.

The chain carries TRBV28 and TRBJ1-2; unclear D gene. The germline V and J ends were trimmed by 7 bases and 2 bases, with 14 bases remaining between them. CDR1 MDHEN and CDR2 SYDVKM come from the germline V gene. This CDR3 is built from 14 residues. CDR3 DNA: TGTGCCAGCAAGAAGGGAGGGTCCAACTATGGCTACACCTTC. Its protein product is CASKKGGSNYGYTF.